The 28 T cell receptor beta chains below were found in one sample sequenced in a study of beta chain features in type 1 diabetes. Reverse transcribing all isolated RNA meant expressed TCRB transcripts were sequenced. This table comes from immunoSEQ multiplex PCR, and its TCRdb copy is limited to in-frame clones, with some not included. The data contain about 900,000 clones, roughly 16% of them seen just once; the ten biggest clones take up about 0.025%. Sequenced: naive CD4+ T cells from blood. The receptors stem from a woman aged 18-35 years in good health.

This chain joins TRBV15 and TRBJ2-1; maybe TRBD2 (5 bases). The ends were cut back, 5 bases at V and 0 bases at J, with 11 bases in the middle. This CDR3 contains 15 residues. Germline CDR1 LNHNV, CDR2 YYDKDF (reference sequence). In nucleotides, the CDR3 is TGTGCCACCAGCCGGGGATTGAGCTCCTACAATGAGCAGTTCTTC. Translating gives CATSRGLSSYNEQFF.

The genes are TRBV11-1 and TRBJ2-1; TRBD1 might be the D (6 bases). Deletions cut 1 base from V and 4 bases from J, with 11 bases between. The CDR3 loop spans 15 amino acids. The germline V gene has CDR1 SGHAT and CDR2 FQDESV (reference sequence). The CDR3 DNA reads TGTGCCAGCAGCTTAGGACAGGCTAAATACAATGAGCAGTTCTTC. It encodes CASSLGQAKYNEQFF.

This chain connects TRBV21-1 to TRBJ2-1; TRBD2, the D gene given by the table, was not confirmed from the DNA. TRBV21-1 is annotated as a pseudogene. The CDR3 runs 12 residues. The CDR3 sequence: CGRAGEGSEQFF. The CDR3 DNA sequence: TGCGGCCGTGCGGGAGAGGGGTCTGAGCAGTTCTTC.

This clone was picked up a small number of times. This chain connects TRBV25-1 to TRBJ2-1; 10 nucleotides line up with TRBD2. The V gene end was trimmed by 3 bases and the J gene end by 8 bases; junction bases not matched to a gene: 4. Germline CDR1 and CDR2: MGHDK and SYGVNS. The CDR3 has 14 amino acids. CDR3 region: CASSEPSGSYEQFF. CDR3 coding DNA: TGTGCCAGCAGTGAGCCTAGCGGGAGCTATGAGCAGTTCTTC.

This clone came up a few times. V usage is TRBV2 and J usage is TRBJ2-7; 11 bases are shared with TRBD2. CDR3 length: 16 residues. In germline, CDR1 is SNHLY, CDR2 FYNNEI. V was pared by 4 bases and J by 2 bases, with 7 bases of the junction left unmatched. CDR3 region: CASSVRLAGITYEQYF. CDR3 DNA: TGTGCCAGCAGTGTCCGACTAGCGGGGATAACCTACGAGCAGTACTTC.

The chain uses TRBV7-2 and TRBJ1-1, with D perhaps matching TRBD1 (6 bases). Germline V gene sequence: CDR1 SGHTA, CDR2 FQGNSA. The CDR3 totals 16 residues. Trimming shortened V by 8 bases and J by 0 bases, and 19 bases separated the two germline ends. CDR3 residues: CASGRKQGRMNTEAFF. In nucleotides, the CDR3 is TGTGCCAGCGGTCGGAAACAGGGACGGATGAACACTGAAGCTTTCTTT.

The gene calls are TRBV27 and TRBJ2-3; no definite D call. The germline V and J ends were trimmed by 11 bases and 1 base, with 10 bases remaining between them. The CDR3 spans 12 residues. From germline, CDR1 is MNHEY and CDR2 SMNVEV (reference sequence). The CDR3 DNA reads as TGTGCCGGTGATCTCCGCACAGATACGCAGTATTTT. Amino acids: CAGDLRTDTQYF.

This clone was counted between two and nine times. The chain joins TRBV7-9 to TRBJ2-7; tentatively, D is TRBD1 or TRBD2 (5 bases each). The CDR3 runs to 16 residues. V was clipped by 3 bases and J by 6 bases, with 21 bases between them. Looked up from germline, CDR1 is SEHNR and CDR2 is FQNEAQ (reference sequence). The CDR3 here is CASSLAVGPSLGEQYF. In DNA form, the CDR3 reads TGTGCCAGCAGCTTGGCCGTGGGACCTTCCCTCGGCGAGCAGTACTTC. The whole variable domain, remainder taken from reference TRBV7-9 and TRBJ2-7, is DTGVSQNPRHKITKRGQNVTFRCDPISEHNRLYWYRQTLGQGPEFLTYFQNEAQLEKSRLLSDRFSAERPKGSFSTLEIQRTEQGDSAMYLCASSLAVGPSLGEQYFGPGTRLTVT.

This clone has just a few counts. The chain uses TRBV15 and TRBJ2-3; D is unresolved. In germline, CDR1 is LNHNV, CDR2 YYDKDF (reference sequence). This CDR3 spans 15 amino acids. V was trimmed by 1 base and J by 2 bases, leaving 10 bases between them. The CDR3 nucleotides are TGTGCCACCAGCAGAGTATTCCTGGCCACAGATACGCAGTATTTT. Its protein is CATSRVFLATDTQYF.

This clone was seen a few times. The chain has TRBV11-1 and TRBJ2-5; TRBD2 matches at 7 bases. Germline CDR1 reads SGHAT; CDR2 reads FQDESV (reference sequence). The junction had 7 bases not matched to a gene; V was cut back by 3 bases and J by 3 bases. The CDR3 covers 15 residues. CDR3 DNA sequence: TGTGCCAGCAGCTTCCGTGCGGCGGGAGAAGAGACCCAGTACTTC. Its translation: CASSFRAAGEETQYF.

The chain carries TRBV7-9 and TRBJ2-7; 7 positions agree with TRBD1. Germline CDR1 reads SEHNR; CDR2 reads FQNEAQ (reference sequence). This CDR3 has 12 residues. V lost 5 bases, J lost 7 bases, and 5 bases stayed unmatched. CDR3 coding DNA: TGTGCCAGCAGCCCGACAGGGTTGGAGCAGTACTTC. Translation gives CASSPTGLEQYF. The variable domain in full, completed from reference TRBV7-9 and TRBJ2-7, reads DTGVSQNPRHKITKRGQNVTFRCDPISEHNRLYWYRQTLGQGPEFLTYFQNEAQLEKSRLLSDRFSAERPKGSFSTLEIQRTEQGDSAMYLCASSPTGLEQYFGPGTRLTVT.

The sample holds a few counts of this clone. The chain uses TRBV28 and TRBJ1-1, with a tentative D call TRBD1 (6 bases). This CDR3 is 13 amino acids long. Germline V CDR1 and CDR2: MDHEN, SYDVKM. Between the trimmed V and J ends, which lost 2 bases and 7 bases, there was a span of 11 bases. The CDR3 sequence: CASSLGGRGEAFF. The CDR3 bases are TGTGCCAGCAGTTTAGGGGGGCGAGGTGAAGCTTTCTTT.

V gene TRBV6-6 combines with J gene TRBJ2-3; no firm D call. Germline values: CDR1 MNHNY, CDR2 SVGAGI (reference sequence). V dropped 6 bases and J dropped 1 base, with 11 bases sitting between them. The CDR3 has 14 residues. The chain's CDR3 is CASRLRLRTDTQYF. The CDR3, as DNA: TGTGCCAGCAGATTAAGACTGCGCACAGATACGCAGTATTTT.

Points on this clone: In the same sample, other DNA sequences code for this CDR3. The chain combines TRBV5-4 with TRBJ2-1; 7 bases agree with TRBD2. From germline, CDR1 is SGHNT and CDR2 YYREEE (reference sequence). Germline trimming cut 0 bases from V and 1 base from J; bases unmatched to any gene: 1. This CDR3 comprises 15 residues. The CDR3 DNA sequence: TGTGCCAGCAGCTTGGGAGCGGGGTCCTACAATGAGCAGTTCTTC. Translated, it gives CASSLGAGSYNEQFF.

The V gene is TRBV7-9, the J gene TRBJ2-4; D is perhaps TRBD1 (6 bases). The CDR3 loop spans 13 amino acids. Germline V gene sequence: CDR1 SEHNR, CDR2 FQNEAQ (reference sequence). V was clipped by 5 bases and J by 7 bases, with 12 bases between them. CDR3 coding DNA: TGTGCCAGCAGCCCTACAGGGTTGAACATTCAGTACTTC. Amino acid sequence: CASSPTGLNIQYF. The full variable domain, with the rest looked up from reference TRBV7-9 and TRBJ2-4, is DTGVSQNPRHKITKRGQNVTFRCDPISEHNRLYWYRQTLGQGPEFLTYFQNEAQLEKSRLLSDRFSAERPKGSFSTLEIQRTEQGDSAMYLCASSPTGLNIQYFGAGTRLSVL.

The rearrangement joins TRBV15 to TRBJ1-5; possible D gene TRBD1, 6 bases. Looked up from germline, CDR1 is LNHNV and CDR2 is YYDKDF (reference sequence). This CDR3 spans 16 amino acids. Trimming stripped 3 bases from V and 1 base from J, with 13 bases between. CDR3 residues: CATSREGEGSNQPQHF. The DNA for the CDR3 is TGTGCCACCAGCAGGGAGGGGGAGGGGAGCAATCAGCCCCAGCATTTT.

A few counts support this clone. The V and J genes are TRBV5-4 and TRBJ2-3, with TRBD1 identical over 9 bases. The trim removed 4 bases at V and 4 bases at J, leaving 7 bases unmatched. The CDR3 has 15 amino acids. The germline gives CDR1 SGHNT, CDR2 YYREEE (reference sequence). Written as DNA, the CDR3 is TGTGCCAGCAGCAAACCGGGACAGGGAGCAGATACGCAGTATTTT. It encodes CASSKPGQGADTQYF.

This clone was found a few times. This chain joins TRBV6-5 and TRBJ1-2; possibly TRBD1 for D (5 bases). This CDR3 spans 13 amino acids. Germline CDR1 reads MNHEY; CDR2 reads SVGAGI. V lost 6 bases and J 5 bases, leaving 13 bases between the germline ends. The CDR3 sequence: CASSRLDSYGYTF. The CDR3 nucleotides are TGTGCCAGCAGCCGTCTCGACAGTTATGGCTACACCTTC.

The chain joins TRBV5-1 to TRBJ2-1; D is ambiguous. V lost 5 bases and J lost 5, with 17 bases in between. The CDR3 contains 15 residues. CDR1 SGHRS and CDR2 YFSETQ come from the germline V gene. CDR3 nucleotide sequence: TGCGCCAGCAGATCATCGGCAAGCGCAGACAATGAGCAGTTCTTC. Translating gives CASRSSASADNEQFF.

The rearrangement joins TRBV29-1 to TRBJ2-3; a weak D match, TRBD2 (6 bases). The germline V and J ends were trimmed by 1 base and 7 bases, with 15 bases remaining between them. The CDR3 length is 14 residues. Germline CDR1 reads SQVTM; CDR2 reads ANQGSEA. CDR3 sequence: CSVEVSLGGHTQYF. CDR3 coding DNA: TGCAGCGTTGAAGTTTCCCTGGGAGGACATACGCAGTATTTT.

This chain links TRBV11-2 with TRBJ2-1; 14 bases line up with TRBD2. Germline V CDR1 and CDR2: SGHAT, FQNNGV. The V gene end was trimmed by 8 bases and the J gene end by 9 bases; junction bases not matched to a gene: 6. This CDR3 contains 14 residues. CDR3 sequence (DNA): TGTGCCAGCTCGGGACTAGCGGGAGTCGGTGAGCAGTTCTTC. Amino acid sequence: CASSGLAGVGEQFF. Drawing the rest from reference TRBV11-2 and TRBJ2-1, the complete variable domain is EAGVAQSPRYKIIEKRQSVAFWCNPISGHATLYWYQQILGQGPKLLIQFQNNGVVDDSQLPKDRFSAERLKGVDSTLKIQPAKLEDSAVYLCASSGLAGVGEQFFGPGTRLTVL.

The CDR3 here is CASTLTGFEAFF. In nucleotides, the CDR3 is TGTGCCAGTACCCTAACAGGGTTTGAAGCTTTCTTT. This chain joins TRBV19 and TRBJ1-1, with a weak D call TRBD1 (6 bases). The ends were cut back, 7 bases at V and 7 bases at J, with 13 bases in the middle. CDR3 length equals 12 residues. Looked up from germline, CDR1 is LNHDA and CDR2 is SQIVND (reference sequence).

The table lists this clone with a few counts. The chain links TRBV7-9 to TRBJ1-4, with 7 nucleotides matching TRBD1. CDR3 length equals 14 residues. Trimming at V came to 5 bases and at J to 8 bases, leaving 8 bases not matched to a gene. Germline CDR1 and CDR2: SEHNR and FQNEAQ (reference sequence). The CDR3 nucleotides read TGTGCCAGCAGCCCGGGACAGCGGTCCGAAAAACTGTTTTTT. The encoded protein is CASSPGQRSEKLFF.

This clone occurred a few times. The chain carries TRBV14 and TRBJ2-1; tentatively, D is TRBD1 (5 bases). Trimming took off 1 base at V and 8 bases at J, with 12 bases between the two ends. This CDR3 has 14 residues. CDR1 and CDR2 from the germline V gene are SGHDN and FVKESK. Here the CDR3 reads CASSQVRQTDEQFF. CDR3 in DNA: TGTGCCAGCAGCCAAGTCCGACAGACGGATGAGCAGTTCTTC.

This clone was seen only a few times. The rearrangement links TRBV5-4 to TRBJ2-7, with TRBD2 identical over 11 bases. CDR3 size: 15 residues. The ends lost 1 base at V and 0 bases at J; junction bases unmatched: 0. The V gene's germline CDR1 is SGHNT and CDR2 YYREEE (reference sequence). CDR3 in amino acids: CASSLTSGSSYEQYF. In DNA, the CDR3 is TGTGCCAGCAGCTTGACTAGCGGGAGCTCCTACGAGCAGTACTTC.

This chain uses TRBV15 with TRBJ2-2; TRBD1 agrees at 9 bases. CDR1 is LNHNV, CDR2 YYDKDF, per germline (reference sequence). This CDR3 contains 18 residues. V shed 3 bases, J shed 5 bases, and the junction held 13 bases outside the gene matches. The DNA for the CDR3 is TGTGCCACCAGCAGCGAATTCGTAAGGACAGGGGCTACCGGGGAGCTGTTTTTT. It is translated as CATSSEFVRTGATGELFF.

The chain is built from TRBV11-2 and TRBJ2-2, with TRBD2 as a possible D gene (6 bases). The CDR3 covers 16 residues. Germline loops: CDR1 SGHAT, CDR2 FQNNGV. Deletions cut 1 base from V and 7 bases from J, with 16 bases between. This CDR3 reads CASSLAQSGASGELFF. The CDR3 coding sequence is TGTGCCAGCAGCTTAGCGCAGTCGGGAGCCAGCGGGGAGCTGTTTTTT.

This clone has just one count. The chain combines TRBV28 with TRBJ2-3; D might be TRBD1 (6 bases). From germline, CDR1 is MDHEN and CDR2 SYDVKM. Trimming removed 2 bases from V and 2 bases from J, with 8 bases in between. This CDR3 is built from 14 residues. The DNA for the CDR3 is TGTGCCAGCAGTTTAGGGGGCGTCACAGATACGCAGTATTTT. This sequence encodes CASSLGGVTDTQYF.